The present entry profiles one T cell receptor beta chain with its context. Its antigen is currently unknown. The sample originates from a study of cytomegalovirus exposure and HLA in healthy donors. General observations from the study: As confirmed in vitro, three CMV-associated chains were specific for CMV antigens.

CDR3 size: 15 residues. The J segment lost 5 bases and the V segment lost 1 base, leaving 7 bases of the junction unmatched. The germline gives CDR1 SGHRS, CDR2 YFSETQ. The PCR contained 60 Vbeta and 13 Jbeta primers. The assay was immunoSEQ multiplex PCR, and TCRdb's table has in-frame clones only and misses some. Of about 85,000 clones listed, about four fifths are singletons. This chain connects TRBV5-1 to TRBJ2-7; 9 nucleotides line up with TRBD2. This TCR came from a man over 45 in good health and CMV-seropositive. The sample comprised PBMCs. In nucleotides, the CDR3 is TGCGCCAGCAGCTTGAATGGCGGGAGGGCCGACGAGCAGTACTTC. Its protein product is CASSLNGGRADEQYF.